These T cell receptor beta chains were read from a single sample in a study of shared clonotypes between healthy human individuals. Sequencing used immunoSEQ multiplex PCR; TCRdb keeps in-frame clones, though not all of them. This sample yields about 470,000 clones, of which about 85% are seen a single time; 13% belongs to the top ten. Sequenced sample: PBMCs. These receptors all come from a woman aged 35 to 49 in good health. Some clones in this sample may be carry-over from other donors' samples. Each CDR3 is given with its conserved first and last residue. Each record gives: J gene, clone size, D gene, V gene, CDR3 protein, CDR3 DNA. A D gene is named only where the DNA matches it firmly. Clone size is shown for a subset of rows, as once, few, many or a class of expanded clone.

j_gene: TRBJ2-2; abundance: -; d_gene: TRBD1; v_gene: TRBV5-1; CDR3aa: CASSPPGTENTGELFF; CDR3nt: TGCGCCAGCAGCCCCCCCGGGACAGAGAACACCGGGGAGCTGTTTTTT
j_gene: TRBJ2-2; abundance: -; d_gene: TRBD1; v_gene: TRBV29-1; CDR3aa: CSAGQGSSTGELFF; CDR3nt: TGCAGCGCCGGACAGGGGTCCAGCACCGGGGAGCTGTTTTTT
j_gene: TRBJ2-7; abundance: many; d_gene: -; v_gene: TRBV27; CDR3aa: CASSPTPGGSSYEQYF; CDR3nt: TGTGCCAGCAGCCCCACGCCAGGGGGGAGCTCCTACGAGCAGTACTTC
j_gene: TRBJ1-1; abundance: -; d_gene: -; v_gene: TRBV19; CDR3aa: CASSIPAARSTEAFF; CDR3nt: TGTGCCAGTAGTATTCCGGCGGCTCGCAGCACTGAAGCTTTCTTT
j_gene: TRBJ2-7; abundance: -; d_gene: TRBD2; v_gene: TRBV7-3; CDR3aa: CASKSGGSRYEQYF; CDR3nt: TGTGCCAGCAAAAGTGGCGGGAGTCGTTACGAGCAGTACTTC
j_gene: TRBJ2-1; abundance: -; d_gene: TRBD2; v_gene: TRBV19; CDR3aa: CASRGTSGSFHEQLF; CDR3nt: TGTGCCAGTAGGGGGACTAGCGGGAGTTTTCATGAGCAGCTCTTC
j_gene: TRBJ2-1; abundance: once; d_gene: -; v_gene: TRBV19; CDR3aa: CATRMGLYNEQFF; CDR3nt: TGTGCCACACGGATGGGATTATACAATGAGCAGTTCTTC
j_gene: TRBJ2-5; abundance: many; d_gene: -; v_gene: TRBV5-4; CDR3aa: CASSPGTHQETQYF; CDR3nt: TGTGCCAGCAGCCCCGGGACACACCAAGAGACCCAGTACTTC
j_gene: TRBJ2-7; abundance: -; d_gene: TRBD2; v_gene: TRBV27; CDR3aa: CASSPASGRAAYEQYF; CDR3nt: TGTGCCAGCAGTCCGGCTAGCGGGAGGGCCGCCTACGAGCAGTACTTC
j_gene: TRBJ2-1; abundance: -; d_gene: TRBD2; v_gene: TRBV9; CDR3aa: CASSVGLAGASYNEQFF; CDR3nt: TGTGCCAGCAGCGTAGGACTAGCGGGAGCATCCTACAATGAGCAGTTCTTC
j_gene: TRBJ2-2; abundance: -; d_gene: -; v_gene: TRBV5-1; CDR3aa: CASTSGGGGTGELFF; CDR3nt: TGCGCCAGCACCTCTGGTGGTGGAGGGACCGGGGAGCTGTTTTTT
j_gene: TRBJ2-3; abundance: -; d_gene: -; v_gene: TRBV7-3; CDR3aa: CASSAVGQGLDTQYF; CDR3nt: TGTGCCAGCAGCGCTGTGGGCCAGGGCCTGGATACGCAGTATTTT
j_gene: TRBJ2-5; abundance: few; d_gene: TRBD1; v_gene: TRBV7-8; CDR3aa: CASSIRQGRETQYF; CDR3nt: TGTGCCAGCAGCATTAGACAGGGGAGAGAGACCCAGTACTTC
j_gene: TRBJ2-3; abundance: -; d_gene: TRBD2; v_gene: TRBV5-8; CDR3aa: CASIPPGGYTDTQYF; CDR3nt: TGTGCCAGCATCCCGCCCGGGGGGTACACAGATACGCAGTATTTT
j_gene: TRBJ2-4; abundance: -; d_gene: -; v_gene: TRBV28; CDR3aa: CASSLGQSAIQYF; CDR3nt: TGTGCCAGCAGTTTAGGACAGTCAGCCATTCAGTACTTC
j_gene: TRBJ2-1; abundance: -; d_gene: TRBD2; v_gene: TRBV29-1; CDR3aa: CSVEVGRASSYNEQFF; CDR3nt: TGCAGCGTTGAAGTGGGGAGGGCAAGCTCCTACAATGAGCAGTTCTTC
j_gene: TRBJ2-7; abundance: -; d_gene: TRBD2; v_gene: TRBV30; CDR3aa: CAWREYRTERDPYEQYF; CDR3nt: TGTGCCTGGAGGGAATACCGTACAGAGCGGGATCCCTACGAGCAGTACTTC
j_gene: TRBJ2-3; abundance: once; d_gene: -; v_gene: TRBV6-5; CDR3aa: CASSYNTGWSTDTQYF; CDR3nt: TGTGCCAGCAGTTACAACACAGGGTGGAGCACAGATACGCAGTATTTT
j_gene: TRBJ2-1; abundance: -; d_gene: -; v_gene: TRBV5-1; CDR3aa: CASSLGQHVYNEQFF; CDR3nt: TGCGCCAGCAGCTTGGGGCAACACGTCTACAATGAGCAGTTCTTC
j_gene: TRBJ2-1; abundance: -; d_gene: -; v_gene: TRBV5-4; CDR3aa: CASSLTKASSDEQFF; CDR3nt: TGTGCCAGCAGCTTGACTAAGGCTAGCAGCGATGAGCAGTTCTTC
j_gene: TRBJ2-4; abundance: -; d_gene: TRBD1; v_gene: TRBV18; CDR3aa: CASSETGGTPIQYF; CDR3nt: TGTGCCAGCTCAGAGACAGGGGGCACGCCCATTCAGTACTTC
j_gene: TRBJ1-4; abundance: once; d_gene: TRBD1; v_gene: TRBV7-6; CDR3aa: CASSLPRTGPNEKLFF; CDR3nt: TGTGCCAGCAGCTTACCCCGGACAGGTCCCAATGAAAAACTGTTTTTT
j_gene: TRBJ1-1; abundance: few; d_gene: -; v_gene: TRBV19; CDR3aa: CASSFQGKAFF; CDR3nt: TGTGCCAGTAGTTTTCAAGGAAAAGCTTTCTTT
j_gene: TRBJ2-1; abundance: -; d_gene: TRBD1; v_gene: TRBV5-1; CDR3aa: CASSSTGSGSNEQFF; CDR3nt: TGCGCCAGCAGCTCGACAGGGTCTGGGAGCAATGAGCAGTTCTTC
j_gene: TRBJ2-7; abundance: -; d_gene: -; v_gene: TRBV11-2; CDR3aa: CASRPGLRREQYF; CDR3nt: TGTGCCAGCAGACCGGGACTGCGGCGCGAGCAGTACTTC
j_gene: TRBJ2-5; abundance: -; d_gene: TRBD2; v_gene: TRBV5-4; CDR3aa: CASSRGGLAGGLGETQYF; CDR3nt: TGTGCCAGCAGCCGGGGGGGACTAGCGGGAGGGTTGGGAGAGACCCAGTACTTC
j_gene: TRBJ2-3; abundance: -; d_gene: TRBD2; v_gene: TRBV11-3; CDR3aa: CASSLSSGSTDTQYF; CDR3nt: TGTGCCAGCAGCTTATCTAGCGGAAGCACAGATACGCAGTATTTT
j_gene: TRBJ2-1; abundance: -; d_gene: TRBD2; v_gene: TRBV5-4; CDR3aa: CASSTIAGGPYNEQFF; CDR3nt: TGTGCCAGCAGCACAATAGCGGGAGGGCCGTACAATGAGCAGTTCTTC
j_gene: TRBJ2-3; abundance: -; d_gene: TRBD1; v_gene: TRBV4-2; CDR3aa: CASSQDQRGQGGTDTQYF; CDR3nt: TGTGCCAGCAGCCAAGATCAACGGGGACAGGGAGGCACAGATACGCAGTATTTT
j_gene: TRBJ2-1; abundance: few; d_gene: -; v_gene: TRBV11-2; CDR3aa: CASRNTGNYNEQFF; CDR3nt: TGTGCCAGCAGGAACACAGGGAATTACAATGAGCAGTTCTTC
j_gene: TRBJ2-1; abundance: -; d_gene: -; v_gene: TRBV28; CDR3aa: CASSLTSSEKQFF; CDR3nt: TGTGCCAGCAGTTTAACATCTAGCGAAAAGCAGTTCTTC
j_gene: TRBJ2-2; abundance: -; d_gene: TRBD2; v_gene: TRBV15; CDR3aa: CATSRGLAGGRTGELFF; CDR3nt: TGTGCCACCAGCAGAGGTTTAGCGGGAGGTCGCACCGGGGAGCTGTTTTTT
j_gene: TRBJ2-7; abundance: many; d_gene: TRBD2; v_gene: TRBV5-1; CDR3aa: CASSSLAGGPGYEQYF; CDR3nt: TGCGCCAGCAGCTCGCTAGCGGGAGGGCCGGGTTACGAGCAGTACTTC
j_gene: TRBJ2-7; abundance: -; d_gene: -; v_gene: TRBV2; CDR3aa: CASSPIDIQDYEQYF; CDR3nt: TGTGCCAGCAGTCCCATTGACATACAGGACTACGAGCAGTACTTC